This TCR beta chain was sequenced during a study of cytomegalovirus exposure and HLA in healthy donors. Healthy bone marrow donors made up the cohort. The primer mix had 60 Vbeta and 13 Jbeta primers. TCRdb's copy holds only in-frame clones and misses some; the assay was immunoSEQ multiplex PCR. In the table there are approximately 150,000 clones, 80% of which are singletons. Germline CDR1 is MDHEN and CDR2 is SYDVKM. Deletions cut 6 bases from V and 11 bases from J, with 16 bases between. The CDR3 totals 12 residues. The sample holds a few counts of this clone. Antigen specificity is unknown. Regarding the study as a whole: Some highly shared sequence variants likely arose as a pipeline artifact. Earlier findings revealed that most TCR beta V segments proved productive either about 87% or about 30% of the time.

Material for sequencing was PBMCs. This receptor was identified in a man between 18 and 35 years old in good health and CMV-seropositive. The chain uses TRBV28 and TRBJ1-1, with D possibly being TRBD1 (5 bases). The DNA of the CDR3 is TGTGCCAGCAGCCTATCCCAGGGTATGGCTTTCTTT. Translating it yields CASSLSQGMAFF.